Listed here are 18 T cell receptor beta chains from one sample, sequenced in a study of blood T cell repertoires in COVID-19. This table comes from immunoSEQ multiplex PCR, and its TCRdb copy is limited to in-frame clones, with some not included. Of under 250,000 clones listed, 92% are singletons. The material sequenced was peripheral blood. The receptors were sampled from a man aged 55 to 70 with COVID-19, enrolled during active disease.

V is TRBV5-4 and J is TRBJ2-3, with 12 nucleotides matching TRBD2. The J segment lost 0 bases and the V segment lost 4 bases, leaving 9 bases of the junction unmatched. The V gene's germline CDR1 is SGHNT and CDR2 YYREEE (reference sequence). This CDR3 has 18 amino acids. The chain's CDR3 is CASSPRLAGASSTDTQYF. CDR3 sequence (DNA): TGTGCCAGCAGCCCGCGACTAGCGGGAGCCTCTAGCACAGATACGCAGTATTTT.

DNA of the CDR3: TGCGCCAGCAGCCAAGACGGGACAGTCAGGACTGAAGCTTTCTTT. Encoded protein: CASSQDGTVRTEAFF. The chain carries TRBV5-1 and TRBJ1-1; TRBD1 agrees at 7 bases. The CDR3 is 15 amino acids. Germline loops: CDR1 SGHRS, CDR2 YFSETQ. Trimming took 4 bases from V and 5 from J; bases not matched to a gene: 11.

CDR3 region: CASSLEPGIQPYF. CDR3 in DNA: TGTGCCAGCAGCTTAGAACCAGGGATTCAGCCGTACTTC. V usage is TRBV7-2 and J usage is TRBJ2-7; weak D call: TRBD1 (5 bases). V was trimmed by 1 base and J by 12 bases, leaving 16 bases between them. This CDR3 has 13 amino acids. CDR1 and CDR2 (germline): SGHTA, FQGNSA.

J is TRBJ1-1 and V is TRBV29-1; tentative D call: TRBD1 (6 bases). Deletions cut 5 bases from V and 8 bases from J, with 15 bases between. The CDR3 is made up of 12 amino acids. Looked up from germline, CDR1 is SQVTM and CDR2 is ANQGSEA. The CDR3 reads CSVQQGTAEAFF. Written as DNA, the CDR3 is TGCAGCGTTCAACAGGGTACTGCCGAAGCTTTCTTT. The full variable domain, completed using reference TRBV29-1 and TRBJ1-1, is SAVISQKPSRDICQRGTSLTIQCQVDSQVTMMFWYRQQPGQSLTLIATANQGSEATYESGFVIDKFPISRPNLTFSTLTVSNMSPEDSSIYLCSVQQGTAEAFFGQGTRLTVV.

The rearrangement joins TRBV19 to TRBJ2-1; the match to TRBD2 covers 15 bases. There are 18 residues in the CDR3. In germline, CDR1 is LNHDA, CDR2 SQIVND (reference sequence). Losses at the gene ends were 6 bases for V and 8 bases for J; bases not matched to a gene: 14. Written as DNA, the CDR3 is TGTGCCAGTAGCGTTCCATACGGACTAGCGGGAGGGCTGTATGAGCAGTTCTTC. It yields the protein CASSVPYGLAGGLYEQFF.

V is TRBV2 and J is TRBJ1-5, with TRBD1 as a possible D gene (5 bases). Trimming shortened V by 3 bases and J by 2 bases, and 8 bases separated the two germline ends. Germline CDR1 is SNHLY and CDR2 is FYNNEI. CDR3 length: 14 amino acids. The CDR3 bases are TGTGCCAGCAGTGAGGGGGGAGGCAATCAGCCCCAGCATTTT. This gives the protein CASSEGGGNQPQHF.

J is TRBJ2-5 and V is TRBV30; D is ambiguous. Germline V gives CDR1 GTSNPN, CDR2 SVGIG (reference sequence). The CDR3 extends over 13 amino acids. V was cut by 4 bases and J by 6 bases, with 15 bases left in between. The CDR3 here is CAWTPQPRKTQYF. For the CDR3, the DNA is TGTGCCTGGACTCCCCAGCCGAGGAAGACCCAGTACTTC. Variable domain in full (rest from reference TRBV30 and TRBJ2-5): SQTIHQWPATLVQPVGSPLSLECTVEGTSNPNLYWYRQAAGRGLQLLFYSVGIGQISSEVPQNLSASRPQDRQFILSSKKLLLSDSGFYLCAWTPQPRKTQYFGPGTRLLVL.

The chain is built from TRBV7-9 and TRBJ1-2; possible D gene TRBD1, 6 bases. The germline CDR1 and CDR2 sequences are SEHNR and FQNEAQ (reference sequence). Trimming stripped 1 base from V and 5 bases from J, with 14 bases between. CDR3 size: 15 residues. The CDR3 region has the DNA TGTGCCAGCAGCTTAGGGCAGGGGATGTGGTATGGCTACACCTTC. The encoded protein is CASSLGQGMWYGYTF.

This chain connects TRBV19 to TRBJ1-1; D unclear. Trimming shortened V by 5 bases and J by 2 bases, and 12 bases separated the two germline ends. This CDR3 region has 14 residues. Germline CDR1 and CDR2: LNHDA and SQIVND (reference sequence). The CDR3 bases are TGTGCCAGTAGTCCTCGGGAAGTTAACACTGAAGCTTTCTTT. Encoded protein: CASSPREVNTEAFF.

V gene TRBV7-2 combines with J gene TRBJ2-6, with D perhaps TRBD1 (5 bases). Germline loops: CDR1 SGHTA, CDR2 FQGNSA. The CDR3 spans 16 residues. Trimming took off 5 bases at V and 0 bases at J, with 11 bases between the two ends. The CDR3 sequence: CASSAPDSSGANVLTF. In nucleotides, the CDR3 is TGTGCCAGCAGCGCCCCCGACAGCTCTGGGGCCAACGTCCTGACTTTC.

In DNA, the CDR3 is TGTGCCAGCACCTCAGGACAGTCGGACATTCAGTACTTC. This encodes CASTSGQSDIQYF. J is TRBJ2-4 and V is TRBV12-3 or TRBV12-4; D is possibly TRBD1 (6 bases). Trimming removed 7 bases from V and 8 bases from J, with 15 bases in between. The CDR3 consists of 13 residues.

The chain carries TRBV7-2 and TRBJ2-7, with TRBD2 matching 7 bases. J was trimmed by 1 base and V by 5 bases; bases with no gene match: 5. Germline CDR1 and CDR2: SGHTA and FQGNSA. This CDR3 comprises 14 residues. The CDR3 coding sequence is TGTGCCAGCAGCCCCCAGGGACTATCCTACGAGCAGTACTTC. This translates into CASSPQGLSYEQYF.

The gene calls are TRBV4-2 and TRBJ2-7, with 7 nucleotides matching TRBD2. The CDR3 totals 15 residues. In germline, CDR1 is LGHNA, CDR2 YNFKEQ. J lost 2 bases, V lost 1 base, and 5 bases had no gene match. CDR3 sequence: CASSQASGLAYEQYF. The DNA for the CDR3 is TGTGCCAGCAGCCAAGCCTCCGGACTAGCCTACGAGCAGTACTTC.

Only one count was recorded for this clone. The chain uses TRBV28 and TRBJ2-7; 9 nucleotides match TRBD1. The CDR3 extends over 14 amino acids. V dropped 7 bases and J dropped 3; count of bases not matched to a gene: 7. Germline V gives CDR1 MDHEN, CDR2 SYDVKM. The CDR3 DNA is TGTGCCAGCATAATGGGACAGGGTAGCTACGAGCAGTACTTC. It yields the protein CASIMGQGSYEQYF.

The rearrangement uses TRBV19 and TRBJ1-3; D is ambiguous. The CDR3 has 15 residues. The germline CDR1 and CDR2 sequences are LNHDA and SQIVND (reference sequence). V lost 3 bases, J lost 4 bases, and 13 bases lay in between. The CDR3 region is CASSIGGLRGNTIYF. CDR3 coding DNA: TGTGCCAGTAGTATCGGCGGTCTACGGGGAAACACCATATATTTT.

The chain joins TRBV9 to TRBJ2-1; 8 bases line up with TRBD2. The CDR3 consists of 15 residues. J gave up 4 bases and V 0 bases, and 3 bases lay outside the gene matches. CDR1 and CDR2 (germline): SGDLS, YYNGEE. This chain's CDR3 is CASSVGASGYNEQFF. The CDR3 coding sequence is TGTGCCAGCAGCGTAGGGGCTAGCGGGTACAATGAGCAGTTCTTC.

This rearrangement joins TRBV5-1 to TRBJ1-3; perhaps TRBD1 as D (6 bases). Trimming stripped 6 bases from V and 0 bases from J, with 16 bases between. In germline, CDR1 is SGHRS, CDR2 YFSETQ. The CDR3 length is 16 residues. The CDR3 DNA sequence: TGCGCCAGCAAATTGGCGGGGGCCTTCTCTGGAAACACCATATATTTT. Amino acids: CASKLAGAFSGNTIYF.

This chain's CDR3 is CASPDFADYEQYF. CDR3 DNA sequence: TGTGCCAGCCCTGACTTCGCCGACTACGAGCAGTACTTC. The rearrangement uses TRBV5-3 and TRBJ2-7; D ambiguous. TRBV5-3 is sorted into the ORF group, with uncertain function. The CDR3 covers 13 residues. Trimming left V 8 bases short and J 3 bases short, with 15 bases between.